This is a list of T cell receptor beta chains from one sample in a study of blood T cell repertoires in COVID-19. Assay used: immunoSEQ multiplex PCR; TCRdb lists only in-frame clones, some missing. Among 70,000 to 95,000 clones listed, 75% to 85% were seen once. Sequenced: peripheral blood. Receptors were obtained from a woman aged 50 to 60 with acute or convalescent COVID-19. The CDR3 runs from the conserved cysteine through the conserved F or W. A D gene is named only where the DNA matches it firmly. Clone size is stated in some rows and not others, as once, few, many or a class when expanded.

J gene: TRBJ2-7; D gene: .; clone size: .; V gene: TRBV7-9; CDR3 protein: CASSLPGTQRNEQYF; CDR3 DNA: TGTGCCAGCAGCCTTCCCGGGACACAAAGGAACGAGCAGTACTTC
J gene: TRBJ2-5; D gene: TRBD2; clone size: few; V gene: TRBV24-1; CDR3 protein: CATSAGLGRQETQYF; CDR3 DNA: TGTGCCACCAGTGCTGGACTAGGAAGACAAGAGACCCAGTACTTC
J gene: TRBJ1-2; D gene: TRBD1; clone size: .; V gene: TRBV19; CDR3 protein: CASSIPGQGASRYGYTF; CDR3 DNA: TGTGCCAGTAGTATCCCTGGACAGGGGGCCTCACGGTATGGCTACACCTTC
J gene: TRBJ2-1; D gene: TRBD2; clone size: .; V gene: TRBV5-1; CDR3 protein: CASSSSGGAFEQFF; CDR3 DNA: TGCGCCAGCAGCAGTAGCGGGGGGGCCTTTGAGCAGTTCTTC
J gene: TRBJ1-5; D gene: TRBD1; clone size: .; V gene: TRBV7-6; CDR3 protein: CASSDRGDRFSLNQPQHF; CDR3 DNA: TGTGCCAGCAGCGACCGAGGGGACAGGTTTTCCCTCAATCAGCCCCAGCATTTT
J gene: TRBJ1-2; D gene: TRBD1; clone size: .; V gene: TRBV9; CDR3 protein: CASSARSGTGIYGYTF; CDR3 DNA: TGTGCCAGCAGCGCTCGATCCGGGACAGGGATCTATGGCTACACCTTC
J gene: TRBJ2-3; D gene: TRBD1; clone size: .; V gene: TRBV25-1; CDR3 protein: CASSERQGSDTQYF; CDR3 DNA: TGTGCCAGCAGTGAACGACAGGGTTCAGATACGCAGTATTTT
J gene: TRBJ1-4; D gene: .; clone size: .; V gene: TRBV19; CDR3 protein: CASSRGDDWGKLFF; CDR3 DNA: TGTGCCAGTAGTAGGGGGGATGACTGGGGAAAACTGTTTTTT
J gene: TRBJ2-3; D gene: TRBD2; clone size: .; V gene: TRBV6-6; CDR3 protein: CASTDSGSTTDTQYF; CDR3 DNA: TGTGCCAGCACGGACAGCGGGAGCACCACAGATACGCAGTATTTT
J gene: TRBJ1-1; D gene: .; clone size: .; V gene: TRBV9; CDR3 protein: CASSSSMNTEAFF; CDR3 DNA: TGTGCCAGCAGCTCCAGTATGAACACTGAAGCTTTCTTT
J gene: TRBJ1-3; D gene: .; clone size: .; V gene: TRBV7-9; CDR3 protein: CASSFEGSGNTIYF; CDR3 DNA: TGTGCCAGCAGCTTCGAGGGCTCTGGAAACACCATATATTTT
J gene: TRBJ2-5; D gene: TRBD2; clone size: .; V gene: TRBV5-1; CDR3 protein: CASSLSSGSQTQYF; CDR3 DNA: TGCGCCAGCAGTCTGTCTAGCGGGAGCCAGACCCAGTACTTC
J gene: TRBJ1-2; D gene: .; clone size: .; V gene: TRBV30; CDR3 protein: CAWSVNPGVGGYTF; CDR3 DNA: TGTGCCTGGAGTGTAAACCCAGGGGTCGGTGGCTACACCTTC
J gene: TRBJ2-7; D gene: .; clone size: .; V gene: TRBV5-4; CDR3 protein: CASSLGGPYEQYF; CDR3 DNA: TGTGCCAGCAGCTTGGGGGGCCCCTACGAGCAGTACTTC
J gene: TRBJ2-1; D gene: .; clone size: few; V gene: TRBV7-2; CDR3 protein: CASSLASVEQFF; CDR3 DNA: TGTGCCAGCAGCTTAGCCTCGGTTGAGCAGTTCTTC
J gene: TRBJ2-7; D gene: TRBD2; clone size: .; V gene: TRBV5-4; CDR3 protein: CASSLGFTSGSSYEQYF; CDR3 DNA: TGTGCCAGCAGCTTGGGCTTCACTAGCGGGAGCTCCTACGAGCAGTACTTC
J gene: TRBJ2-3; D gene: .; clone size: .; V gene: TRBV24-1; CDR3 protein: CATSGEGRGTDTQYF; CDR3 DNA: TGTGCCACCAGTGGCGAGGGAAGGGGCACAGATACGCAGTATTTT
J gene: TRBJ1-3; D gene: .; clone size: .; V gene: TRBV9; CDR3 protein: CASSVGAVTSGNTIYF; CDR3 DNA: TGTGCCAGCAGCGTAGGGGCAGTGACCTCTGGAAACACCATATATTTT